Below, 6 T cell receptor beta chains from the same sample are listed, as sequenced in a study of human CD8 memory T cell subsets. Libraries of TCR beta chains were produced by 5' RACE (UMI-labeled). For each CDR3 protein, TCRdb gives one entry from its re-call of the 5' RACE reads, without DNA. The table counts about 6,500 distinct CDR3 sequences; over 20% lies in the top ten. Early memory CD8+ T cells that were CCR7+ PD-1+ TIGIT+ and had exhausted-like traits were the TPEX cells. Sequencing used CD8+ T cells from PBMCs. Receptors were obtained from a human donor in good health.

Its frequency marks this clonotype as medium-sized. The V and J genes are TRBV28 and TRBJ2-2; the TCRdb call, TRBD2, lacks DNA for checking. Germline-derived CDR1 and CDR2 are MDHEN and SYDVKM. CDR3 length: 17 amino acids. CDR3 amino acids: CASSFPVAGDLSGELFF.

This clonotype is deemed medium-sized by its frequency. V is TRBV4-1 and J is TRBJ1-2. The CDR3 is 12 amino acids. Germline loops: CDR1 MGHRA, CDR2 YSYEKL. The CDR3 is CASSQAGYGYTF.

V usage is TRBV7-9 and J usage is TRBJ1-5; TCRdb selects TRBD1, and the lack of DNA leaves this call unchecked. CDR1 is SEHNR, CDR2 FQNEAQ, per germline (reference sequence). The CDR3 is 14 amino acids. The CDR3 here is CASSFGQLNQPQHF.

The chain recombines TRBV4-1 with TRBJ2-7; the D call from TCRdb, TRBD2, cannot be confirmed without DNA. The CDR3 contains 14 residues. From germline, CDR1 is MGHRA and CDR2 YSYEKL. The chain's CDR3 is CASSPGGTRVEQYF.

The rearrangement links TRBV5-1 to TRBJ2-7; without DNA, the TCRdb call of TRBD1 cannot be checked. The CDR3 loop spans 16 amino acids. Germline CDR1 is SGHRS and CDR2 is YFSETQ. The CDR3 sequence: CASSPNVRTGLIEQYF.

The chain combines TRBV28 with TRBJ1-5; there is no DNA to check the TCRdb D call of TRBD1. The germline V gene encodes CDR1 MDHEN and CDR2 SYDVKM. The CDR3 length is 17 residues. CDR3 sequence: CASSLRYRGNSNQPQHF.